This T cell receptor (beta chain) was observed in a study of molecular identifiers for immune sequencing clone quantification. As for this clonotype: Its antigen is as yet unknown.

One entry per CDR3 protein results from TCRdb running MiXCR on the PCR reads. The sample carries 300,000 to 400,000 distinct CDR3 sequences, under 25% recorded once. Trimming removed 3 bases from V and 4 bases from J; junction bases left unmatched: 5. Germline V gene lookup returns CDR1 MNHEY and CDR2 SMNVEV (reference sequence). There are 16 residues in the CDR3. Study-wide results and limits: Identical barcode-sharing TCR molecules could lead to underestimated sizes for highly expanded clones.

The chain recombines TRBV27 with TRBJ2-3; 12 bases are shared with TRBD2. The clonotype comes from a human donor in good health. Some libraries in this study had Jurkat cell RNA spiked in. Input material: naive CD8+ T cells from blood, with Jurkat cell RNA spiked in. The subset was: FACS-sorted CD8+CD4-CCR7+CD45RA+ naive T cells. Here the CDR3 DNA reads TGTGCCAGCAGTTTGCTAGCGGGGGGGCTTTCAGATACGCAGTATTTT. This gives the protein CASSLLAGGLSDTQYF.